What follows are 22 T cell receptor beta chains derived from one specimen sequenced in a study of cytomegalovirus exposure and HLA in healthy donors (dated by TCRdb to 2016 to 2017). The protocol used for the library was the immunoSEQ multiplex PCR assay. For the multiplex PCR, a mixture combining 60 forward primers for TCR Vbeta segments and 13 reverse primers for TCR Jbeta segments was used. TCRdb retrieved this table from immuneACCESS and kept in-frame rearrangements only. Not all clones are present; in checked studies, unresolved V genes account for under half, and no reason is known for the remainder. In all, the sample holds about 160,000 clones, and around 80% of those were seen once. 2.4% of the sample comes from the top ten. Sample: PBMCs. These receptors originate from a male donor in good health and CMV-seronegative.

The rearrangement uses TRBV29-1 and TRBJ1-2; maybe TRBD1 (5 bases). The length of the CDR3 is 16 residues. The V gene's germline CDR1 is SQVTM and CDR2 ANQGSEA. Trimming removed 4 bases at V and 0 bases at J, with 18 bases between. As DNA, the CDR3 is TGCAGCGTTGTGGTCAGGGACTTAGGCCCTAACTATGGCTACACCTTC. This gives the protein CSVVVRDLGPNYGYTF.

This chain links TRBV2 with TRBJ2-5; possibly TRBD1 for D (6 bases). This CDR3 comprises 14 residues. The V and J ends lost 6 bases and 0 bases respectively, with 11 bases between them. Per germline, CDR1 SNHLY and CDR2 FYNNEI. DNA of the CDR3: TGTGCCAGCAGCCTCGGGACATACCAAGAGACCCAGTACTTC. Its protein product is CASSLGTYQETQYF.

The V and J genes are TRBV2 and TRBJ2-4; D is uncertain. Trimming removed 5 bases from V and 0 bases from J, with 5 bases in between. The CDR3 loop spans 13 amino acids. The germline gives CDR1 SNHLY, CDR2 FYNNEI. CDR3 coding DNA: TGTGCCAGCAGTCTCCTAGCCAAAAACATTCAGTACTTC. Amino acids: CASSLLAKNIQYF.

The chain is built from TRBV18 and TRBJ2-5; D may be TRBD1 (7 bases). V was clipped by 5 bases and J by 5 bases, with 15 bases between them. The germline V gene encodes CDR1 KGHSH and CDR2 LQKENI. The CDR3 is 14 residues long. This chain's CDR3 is CASSYQQGRETQYF. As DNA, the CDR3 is TGTGCCAGCTCATACCAACAGGGGAGGGAGACCCAGTACTTC.

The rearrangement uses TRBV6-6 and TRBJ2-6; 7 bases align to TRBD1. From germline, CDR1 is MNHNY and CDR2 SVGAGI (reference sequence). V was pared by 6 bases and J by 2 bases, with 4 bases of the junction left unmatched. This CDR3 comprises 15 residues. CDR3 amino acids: CASRKTGTGANVLTF. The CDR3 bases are TGTGCCAGCAGAAAGACAGGGACTGGGGCCAACGTCCTGACTTTC.

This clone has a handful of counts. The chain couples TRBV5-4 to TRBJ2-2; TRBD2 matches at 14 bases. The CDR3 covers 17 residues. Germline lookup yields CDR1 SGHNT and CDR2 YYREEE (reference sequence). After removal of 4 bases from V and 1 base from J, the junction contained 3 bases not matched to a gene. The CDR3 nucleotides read TGTGCCAGCAGCGGGACTAGCGGGGGAAAGAACACCGGGGAGCTGTTTTTT. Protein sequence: CASSGTSGGKNTGELFF. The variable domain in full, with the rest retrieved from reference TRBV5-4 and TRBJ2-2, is ETGVTQSPTHLIKTRGQQVTLRCSSQSGHNTVSWYQQALGQGPQFIFQYYREEENGRGNFPPRFSGLQFPNYSSELNVNALELDDSALYLCASSGTSGGKNTGELFFGEGSRLTVL.

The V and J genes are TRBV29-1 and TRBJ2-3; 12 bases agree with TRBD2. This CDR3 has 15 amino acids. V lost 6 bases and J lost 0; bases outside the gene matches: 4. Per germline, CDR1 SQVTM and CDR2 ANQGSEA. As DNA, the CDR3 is TGCAGCGTATGGACTAGCGGGGATAGCACAGATACGCAGTATTTT. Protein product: CSVWTSGDSTDTQYF.

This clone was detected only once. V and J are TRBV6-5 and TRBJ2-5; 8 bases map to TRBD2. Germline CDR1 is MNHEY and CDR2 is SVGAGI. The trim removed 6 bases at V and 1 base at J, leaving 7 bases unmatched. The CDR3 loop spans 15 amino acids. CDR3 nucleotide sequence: TGTGCCAGCAGGCCAAGCGGGGGCCTCCAAGAGACCCAGTACTTC. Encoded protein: CASRPSGGLQETQYF.

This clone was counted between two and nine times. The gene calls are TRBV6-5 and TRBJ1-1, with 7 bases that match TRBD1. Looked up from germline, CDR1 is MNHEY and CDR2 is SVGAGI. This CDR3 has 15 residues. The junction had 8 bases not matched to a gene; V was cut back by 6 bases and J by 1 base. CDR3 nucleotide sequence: TGTGCCAGCAGACCAACAGGGGTTACGAACACTGAAGCTTTCTTT. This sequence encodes CASRPTGVTNTEAFF.

DNA for the CDR3: TGCGCCAGCAGCTTGGAGACCGGGGGGGGCGGGACAGATACGCAGTATTTT. It is translated as CASSLETGGGGTDTQYF. The chain couples TRBV5-1 to TRBJ2-3; 8 bases match TRBD2. Germline trimming cut 0 bases from V and 3 bases from J; bases unmatched to any gene: 9. The CDR3 has 17 amino acids. Germline V gene data show CDR1 as SGHRS and CDR2 as YFSETQ.

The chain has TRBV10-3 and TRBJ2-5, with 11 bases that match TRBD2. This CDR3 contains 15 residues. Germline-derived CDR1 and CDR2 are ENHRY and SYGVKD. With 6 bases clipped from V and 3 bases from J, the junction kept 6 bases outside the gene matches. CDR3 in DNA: TGTGCCATCAGCCTCGGGACTAGCGGTAAAGAGACCCAGTACTTC. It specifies CAISLGTSGKETQYF.

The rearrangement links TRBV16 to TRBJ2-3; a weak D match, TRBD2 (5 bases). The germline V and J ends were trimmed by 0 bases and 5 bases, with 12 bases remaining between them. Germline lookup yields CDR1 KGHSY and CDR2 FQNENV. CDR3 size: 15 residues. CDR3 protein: CASSQSPPGKDTQYF. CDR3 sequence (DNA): TGTGCCAGCAGCCAATCTCCCCCCGGGAAAGATACGCAGTATTTT.

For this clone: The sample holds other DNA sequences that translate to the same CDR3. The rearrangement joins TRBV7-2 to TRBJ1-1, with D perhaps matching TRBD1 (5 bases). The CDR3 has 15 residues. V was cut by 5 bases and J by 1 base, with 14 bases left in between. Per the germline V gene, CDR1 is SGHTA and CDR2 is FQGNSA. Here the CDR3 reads CASSLVGGTNTEAFF. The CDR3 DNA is TGTGCCAGCAGCCTAGTGGGGGGGACGAACACTGAAGCTTTCTTT.

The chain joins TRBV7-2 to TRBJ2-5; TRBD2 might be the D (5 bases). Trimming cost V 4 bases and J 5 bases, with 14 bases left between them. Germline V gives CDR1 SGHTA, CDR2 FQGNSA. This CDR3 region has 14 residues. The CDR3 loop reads CASSWELGLETQYF. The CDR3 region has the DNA TGTGCCAGCAGCTGGGAGCTAGGGTTGGAGACCCAGTACTTC.

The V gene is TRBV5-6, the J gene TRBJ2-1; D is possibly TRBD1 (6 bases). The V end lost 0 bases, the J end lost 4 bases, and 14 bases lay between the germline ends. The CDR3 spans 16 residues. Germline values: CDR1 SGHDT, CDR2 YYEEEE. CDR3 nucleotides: TGTGCCAGCAGCTTGGAAAGGGGGAGAATTTACAATGAGCAGTTCTTC. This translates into CASSLERGRIYNEQFF.

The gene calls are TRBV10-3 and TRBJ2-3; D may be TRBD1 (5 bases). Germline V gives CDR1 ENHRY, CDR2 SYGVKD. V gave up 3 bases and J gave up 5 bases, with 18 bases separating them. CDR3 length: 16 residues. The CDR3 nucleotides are TGTGCCATCAGTGATAGGGCAGGGTCCAACCAAGATACGCAGTATTTT. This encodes CAISDRAGSNQDTQYF.

The CDR3 region is CATSRDPPGTNTEAFF. The DNA for the CDR3 is TGTGCCACCAGCAGAGATCCCCCAGGCACGAACACTGAAGCTTTCTTT. The chain has TRBV15 and TRBJ1-1, with D unresolved. Germline assignment: CDR1 LNHNV and CDR2 YYDKDF (reference sequence). Trimming cost V 0 bases and J 1 base, with 12 bases left between them. The CDR3 sequence is 16 residues long.

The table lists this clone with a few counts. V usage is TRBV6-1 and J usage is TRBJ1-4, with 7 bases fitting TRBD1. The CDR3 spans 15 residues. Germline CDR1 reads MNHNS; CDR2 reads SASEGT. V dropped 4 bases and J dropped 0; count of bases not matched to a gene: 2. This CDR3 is CASSGGQATNEKLFF. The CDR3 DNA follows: TGTGCCAGCAGTGGAGGACAGGCAACTAATGAAAAACTGTTTTTT.

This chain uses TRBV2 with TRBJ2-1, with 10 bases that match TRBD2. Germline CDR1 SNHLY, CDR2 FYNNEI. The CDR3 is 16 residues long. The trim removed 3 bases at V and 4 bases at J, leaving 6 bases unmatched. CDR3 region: CASSDLAGGPYNEQFF. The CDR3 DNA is TGTGCCAGCAGTGACTTAGCGGGGGGACCTTACAATGAGCAGTTCTTC.

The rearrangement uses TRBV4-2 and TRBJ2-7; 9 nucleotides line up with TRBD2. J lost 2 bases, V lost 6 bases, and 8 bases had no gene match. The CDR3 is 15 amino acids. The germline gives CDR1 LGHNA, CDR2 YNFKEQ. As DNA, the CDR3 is TGTGCCAGCAGGGAGCAGCGGGGGGATCCCTACGAGCAGTACTTC. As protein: CASREQRGDPYEQYF.

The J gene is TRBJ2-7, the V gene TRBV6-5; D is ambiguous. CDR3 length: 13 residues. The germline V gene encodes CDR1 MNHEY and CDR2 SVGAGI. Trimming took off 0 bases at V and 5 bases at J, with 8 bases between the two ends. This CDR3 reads CASSYSTVHEQYF. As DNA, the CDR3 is TGTGCCAGCAGTTACTCGACTGTCCACGAGCAGTACTTC.

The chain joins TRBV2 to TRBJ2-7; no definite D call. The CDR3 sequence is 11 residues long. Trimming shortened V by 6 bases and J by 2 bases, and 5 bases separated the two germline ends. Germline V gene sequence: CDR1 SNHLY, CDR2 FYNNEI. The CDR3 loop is CASRSAYEQYF. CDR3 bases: TGTGCCAGCAGGTCAGCCTACGAGCAGTACTTC. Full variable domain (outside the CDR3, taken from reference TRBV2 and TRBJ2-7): EPEVTQTPSHQVTQMGQEVILRCVPISNHLYFYWYRQILGQKVEFLVSFYNNEISEKSEIFDDQFSVERPDGSNFTLKIRSTKLEDSAMYFCASRSAYEQYFGPGTRLTVT.